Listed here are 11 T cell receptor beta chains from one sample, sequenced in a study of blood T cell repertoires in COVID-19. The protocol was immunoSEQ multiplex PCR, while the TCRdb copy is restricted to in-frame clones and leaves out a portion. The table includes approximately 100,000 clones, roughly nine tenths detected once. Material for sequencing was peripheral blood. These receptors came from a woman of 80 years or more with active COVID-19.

DNA for the CDR3: TGTGCCAGTAGCCCTAGAGGGGGCGGTTATGCAGAGACCCAGTACTTC. Residues: CASSPRGGGYAETQYF. J is TRBJ2-5 and V is TRBV19, with 7 bases matching TRBD1. The CDR3 is 16 amino acids. V lost 6 bases, J lost 4 bases, and 14 bases stayed unmatched. Looked up from germline, CDR1 is LNHDA and CDR2 is SQIVND (reference sequence).

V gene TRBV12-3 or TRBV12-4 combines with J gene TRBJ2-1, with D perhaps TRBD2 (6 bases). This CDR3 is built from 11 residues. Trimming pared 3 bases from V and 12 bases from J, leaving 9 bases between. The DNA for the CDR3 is TGTGCCAGCAGTTTGGGGCGGGGGCAGTTCTTC. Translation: CASSLGRGQFF.

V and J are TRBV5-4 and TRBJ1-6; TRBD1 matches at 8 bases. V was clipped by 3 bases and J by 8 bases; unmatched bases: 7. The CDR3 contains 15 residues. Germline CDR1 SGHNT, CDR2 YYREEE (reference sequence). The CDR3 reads CASSSATGADSPLHF. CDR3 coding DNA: TGTGCCAGCAGCTCTGCGACAGGGGCTGATTCACCCCTCCACTTT. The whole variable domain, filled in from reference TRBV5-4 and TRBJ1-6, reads ETGVTQSPTHLIKTRGQQVTLRCSSQSGHNTVSWYQQALGQGPQFIFQYYREEENGRGNFPPRFSGLQFPNYSSELNVNALELDDSALYLCASSSATGADSPLHFGNGTRLTVT.

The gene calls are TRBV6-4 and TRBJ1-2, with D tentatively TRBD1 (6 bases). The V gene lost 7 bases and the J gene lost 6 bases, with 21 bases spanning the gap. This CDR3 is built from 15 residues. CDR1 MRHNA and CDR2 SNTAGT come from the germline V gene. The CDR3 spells CASNGPRGGPDGYTF. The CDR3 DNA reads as TGTGCCAGCAACGGCCCGAGGGGGGGGCCGGATGGCTACACCTTC.

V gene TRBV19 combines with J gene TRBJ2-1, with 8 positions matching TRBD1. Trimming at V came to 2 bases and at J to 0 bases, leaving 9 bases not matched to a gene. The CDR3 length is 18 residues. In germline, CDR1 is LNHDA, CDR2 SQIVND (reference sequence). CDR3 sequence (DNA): TGTGCCAGTAGTATACAGCGACAGGGGTGGGGCTCCTACAATGAGCAGTTCTTC. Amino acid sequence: CASSIQRQGWGSYNEQFF.

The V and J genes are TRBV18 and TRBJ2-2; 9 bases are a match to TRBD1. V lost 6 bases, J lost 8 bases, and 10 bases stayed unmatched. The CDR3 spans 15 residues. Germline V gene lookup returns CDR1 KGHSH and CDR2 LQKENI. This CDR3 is CASSPLTGGSGELFF. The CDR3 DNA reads TGTGCCAGCTCGCCGCTGACAGGGGGTTCGGGGGAGCTGTTTTTT.

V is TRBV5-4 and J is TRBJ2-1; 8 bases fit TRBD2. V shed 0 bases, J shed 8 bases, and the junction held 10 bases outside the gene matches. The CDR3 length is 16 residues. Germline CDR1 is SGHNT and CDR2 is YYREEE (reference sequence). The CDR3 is CASSLGWRGEGDEQFF. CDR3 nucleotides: TGTGCCAGCAGCTTGGGGTGGCGGGGGGAAGGGGATGAGCAGTTCTTC. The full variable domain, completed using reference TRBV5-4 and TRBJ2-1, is ETGVTQSPTHLIKTRGQQVTLRCSSQSGHNTVSWYQQALGQGPQFIFQYYREEENGRGNFPPRFSGLQFPNYSSELNVNALELDDSALYLCASSLGWRGEGDEQFFGPGTRLTVL.

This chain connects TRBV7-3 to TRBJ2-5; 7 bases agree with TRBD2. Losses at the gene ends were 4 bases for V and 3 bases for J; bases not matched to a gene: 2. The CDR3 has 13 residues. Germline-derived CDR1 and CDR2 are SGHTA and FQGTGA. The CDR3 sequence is CASSSSGEETQYF. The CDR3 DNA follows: TGTGCCAGCAGCTCAAGCGGGGAAGAGACCCAGTACTTC. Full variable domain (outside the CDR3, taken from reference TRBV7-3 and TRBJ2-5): GAGVSQTPSNKVTEKGKYVELRCDPISGHTALYWYRQSLGQGPEFLIYFQGTGAADDSGLPNDRFFAVRPEGSVSTLKIQRTERGDSAVYLCASSSSGEETQYFGPGTRLLVL.

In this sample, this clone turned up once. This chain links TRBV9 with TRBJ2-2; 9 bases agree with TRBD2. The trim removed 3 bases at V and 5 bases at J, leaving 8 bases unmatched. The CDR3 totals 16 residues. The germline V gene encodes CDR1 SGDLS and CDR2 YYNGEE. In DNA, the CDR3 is TGTGCCAGCAGCGCCCCGGGACTAGCAGGTACCGGGGAGCTGTTTTTT. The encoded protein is CASSAPGLAGTGELFF.

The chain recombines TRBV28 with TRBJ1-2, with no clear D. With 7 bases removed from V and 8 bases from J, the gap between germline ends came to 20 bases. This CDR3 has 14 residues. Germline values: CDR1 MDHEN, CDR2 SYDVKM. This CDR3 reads CASTPFELLRGYTF. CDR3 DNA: TGTGCCAGCACCCCTTTCGAGCTCCTAAGAGGCTACACCTTC.

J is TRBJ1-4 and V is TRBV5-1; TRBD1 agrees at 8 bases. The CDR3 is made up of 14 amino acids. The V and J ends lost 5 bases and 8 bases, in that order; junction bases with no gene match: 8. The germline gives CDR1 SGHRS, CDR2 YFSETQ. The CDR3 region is CASRFPGQDEKLFF. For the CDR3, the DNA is TGCGCCAGCAGGTTTCCGGGACAGGACGAAAAACTGTTTTTT.